This passage covers 10 T cell receptor beta chains from one sample sequenced in a study of blood T cells in healthy people across ages. Together with a sample-barcoded 5' primer, a J-beta primer mix was included in a second PCR lasting roughly 6 to 12 cycles. A single record per CDR3 protein comes from TCRdb applying MiXCR to the 5' RACE reads. The sample includes 1.2 million to 1.5 million distinct CDR3 sequences, roughly 64% of them seen just once. The sequenced sample consisted of blood. These receptors were taken from a man younger than 30 in good health.

The rearrangement uses TRBV5-1 and TRBJ2-5; 11 bases match TRBD2. Trimming at V came to 7 bases and at J to 5 bases, leaving 7 bases not matched to a gene. Looked up from germline, CDR1 is SGHRS and CDR2 is YFSETQ. This CDR3 comprises 14 residues. The CDR3 sequence is CASAGTSGAETQYF. The CDR3 DNA reads TGCGCCAGCGCCGGGACTAGCGGAGCGGAGACCCAGTACTTC.

This clonotype has a single count. The V gene is TRBV7-9, the J gene TRBJ2-4, with D possibly TRBD1 on 5 matching bases. CDR1 is SEHNR, CDR2 FQNEAQ, per germline (reference sequence). Trimming took off 1 base at V and 13 bases at J, with 11 bases between the two ends. The CDR3 consists of 12 residues. CDR3: CASSLGRAQQYF. The DNA for the CDR3 is TGTGCCAGCAGCTTAGGCAGGGCCCAGCAGTACTTC. Using reference TRBV7-9 and TRBJ2-4 for the parts outside the CDR3, the full variable domain is DTGVSQNPRHKITKRGQNVTFRCDPISEHNRLYWYRQTLGQGPEFLTYFQNEAQLEKSRLLSDRFSAERPKGSFSTLEIQRTEQGDSAMYLCASSLGRAQQYFGAGTRLSVL.

A few counts support this clonotype. V and J are TRBV2 and TRBJ2-7; D possibly corresponds to TRBD1 (5 bases). Germline V gene sequence: CDR1 SNHLY, CDR2 FYNNEI. Trimming cost V 3 bases and J 2 bases, with 8 bases left between them. The CDR3 runs to 13 residues. CDR3 sequence reads: CASSDTGTYEQYF. Written as DNA, the CDR3 is TGTGCCAGCAGTGATACAGGTACCTACGAGCAGTACTTC.

The chain employs TRBV6-2 or TRBV6-3 and TRBJ1-2, with D uncertain. The CDR3 is 14 amino acids. CDR1 and CDR2 from the germline V gene are MNHEY and SVGEGT. The V end was cut by 7 bases, the J end by 4 bases, with 16 bases between. The CDR3 is CASMPTADAYGYTF. The CDR3 DNA follows: TGTGCCAGCATGCCCACGGCGGATGCCTATGGCTACACCTTC.

This chain links TRBV10-3 with TRBJ2-7, with a possible D match to TRBD2 (6 bases). V lost 6 bases and J lost 3, with 9 bases in between. Germline V gives CDR1 ENHRY, CDR2 SYGVKD. The CDR3 loop spans 12 amino acids. CDR3 in amino acids: CAIRGGSYEQYF. CDR3 DNA sequence: TGTGCCATCAGGGGAGGTAGCTACGAGCAGTACTTC.

The chain carries TRBV15 and TRBJ2-2; 9 bases match TRBD1. Germline CDR1 LNHNV, CDR2 YYDKDF (reference sequence). This CDR3 spans 15 amino acids. Unmatched junction bases numbered 5, after V lost 2 bases and J lost 7 bases. CDR3 in DNA: TGTGCCACCAGCAGACCACAGGGGGCGGTCGGGGAGCTGTTTTTT. Translating gives CATSRPQGAVGELFF.

V usage is TRBV5-5 and J usage is TRBJ2-4; 7 bases are a match to TRBD2. Germline V lookup: CDR1 SGHKS, CDR2 YYEKEE (reference sequence). V shed 5 bases, J shed 13 bases, and the junction held 21 bases outside the gene matches. This CDR3 has 16 amino acids. CDR3 in DNA: TGTGCCAGCAGAAGTACACAGGTCTCCACGGGGGGTGAGCAGTACTTC. Residues: CASRSTQVSTGGEQYF. The entire variable domain, with the rest obtained from reference TRBV5-5 and TRBJ2-4, is as follows: DAGVTQSPTHLIKTRGQQVTLRCSPISGHKSVSWYQQVLGQGPQFIFQYYEKEERGRGNFPDRFSARQFPNYSSELNVNALLLGDSALYLCASRSTQVSTGGEQYFGAGTRLSVL.

The CDR3 nucleotides are TGTGCCAGCAGCCAAACAGGGTTCGGGGAGACCCAGTTCTTC. Amino acid sequence: CASSQTGFGETQFF. The J gene is TRBJ2-1, the V gene TRBV4-2, with TRBD1 as a possible D gene (6 bases). The germline gives CDR1 LGHNA, CDR2 YNFKEQ. This CDR3 is built from 14 residues. Trimming shortened V by 2 bases and J by 13 bases, and 18 bases separated the two germline ends.

The gene calls are TRBV29-1 and TRBJ2-4, with 10 bases matching TRBD2. V shed 6 bases, J shed 3 bases, and the junction held 29 bases outside the gene matches. The CDR3 sequence is 22 residues long. In germline, CDR1 is SQVTM, CDR2 ANQGSEA. The CDR3 region has the DNA TGCAGCGTCGCCTCGCTTACAGGGCCACGGGAGCTAGCGGGAGTTGGCAAAAACATTCAGTACTTC. This gives the protein CSVASLTGPRELAGVGKNIQYF.

The chain is built from TRBV4-3 and TRBJ2-2; TRBD1 might be the D (5 bases). Between the trimmed V and J ends, which lost 3 bases and 5 bases, there was a span of 10 bases. CDR1 and CDR2 (germline): LGHNA, YSLEER. The CDR3 has 14 residues. The CDR3 here is CASSQKTDTGELFF. CDR3 nucleotides: TGCGCCAGCAGCCAGAAGACAGATACCGGGGAGCTGTTTTTT.